This TCR beta chain was sequenced for a study of T-cell memory formation after mild COVID-19. The TCR alpha and TCR beta cDNA libraries, bearing sample barcodes and UMIs, were generated by 5'RACE using constant-segment primers. TCRdb recomputed calls from the 5' RACE reads with MiXCR, one row per CDR3 protein. This sample has 300,000 to 400,000 distinct CDR3 sequences, with roughly 15% found just once. The length of the CDR3 is 15 residues. Per germline, CDR1 LGHNA and CDR2 YNFKEQ. Deletions cut 1 base from V and 2 bases from J, with 10 bases between. This clonotype was counted many times. The sample was PBMCs or a T cell subset sorted from them (not recorded which). V usage is TRBV4-2 and J usage is TRBJ2-3; D gene uncertain. The TCR sequence derives from a man between 18 and 35 years old who had mild COVID-19 (a few samples of this study predate the infection). Cell type and time point are not known. This chain's CDR3 is CASSQALGTTDTQYF. In nucleotides, the CDR3 is TGTGCCAGCAGCCAAGCGCTAGGAACCACAGATACGCAGTATTTT.